This T cell receptor beta chain was identified in a study of shared clonotypes between healthy human individuals. Study findings and constraints: Larger richness was generally estimated for naive than memory subsets. Non-shared clonotypes had lower generation probabilities than clonotypes shared by all four sorted-subset donors.

Naive-designated CD8 cells lacked CD45RO, were positively enriched for CCR7, and omitted terminally differentiated effector memory CD45RA+ cells. None of the donors, who were healthy HIV-negative adults, had recently had acute infections or vaccinations. The V end was cut by 6 bases, the J end by 3 bases, with 9 bases between. The germline V gene encodes CDR1 MNHEY and CDR2 SVGAGI. CDR3 size: 13 residues. Generated by immunoSEQ multiplex PCR, the TCRdb table keeps only in-frame clones and is missing some. The sample records about 1,900,000 clones, about 95% being singletons. This clone was seen just once. Antigen specificity is unknown.

The receptor was derived from a man younger than 35 in good health. Source material: naive CD8+ T cells sorted from blood. The chain employs TRBV6-5 and TRBJ2-1; TRBD1 might be the D (6 bases). CDR3 sequence (DNA): TGTGCCAGCAGCCCGGACAGCTACAATGAGCAGTTCTTC. It is translated as CASSPDSYNEQFF.